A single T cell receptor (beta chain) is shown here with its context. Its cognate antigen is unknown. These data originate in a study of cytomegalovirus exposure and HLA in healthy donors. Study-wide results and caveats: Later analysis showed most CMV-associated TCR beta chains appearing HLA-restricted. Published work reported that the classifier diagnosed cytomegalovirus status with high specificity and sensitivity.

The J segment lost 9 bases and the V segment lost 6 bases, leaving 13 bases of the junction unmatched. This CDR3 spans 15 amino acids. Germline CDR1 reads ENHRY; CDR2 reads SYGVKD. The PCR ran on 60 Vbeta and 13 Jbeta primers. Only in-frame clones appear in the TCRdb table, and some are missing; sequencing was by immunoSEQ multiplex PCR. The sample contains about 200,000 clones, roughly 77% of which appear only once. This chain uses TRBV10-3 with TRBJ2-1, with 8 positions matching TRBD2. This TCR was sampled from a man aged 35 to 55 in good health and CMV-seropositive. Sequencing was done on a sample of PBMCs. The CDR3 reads CAIRASGPVSGEQFF. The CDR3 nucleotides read TGTGCCATCAGGGCTAGCGGGCCTGTCTCGGGTGAGCAGTTCTTC.